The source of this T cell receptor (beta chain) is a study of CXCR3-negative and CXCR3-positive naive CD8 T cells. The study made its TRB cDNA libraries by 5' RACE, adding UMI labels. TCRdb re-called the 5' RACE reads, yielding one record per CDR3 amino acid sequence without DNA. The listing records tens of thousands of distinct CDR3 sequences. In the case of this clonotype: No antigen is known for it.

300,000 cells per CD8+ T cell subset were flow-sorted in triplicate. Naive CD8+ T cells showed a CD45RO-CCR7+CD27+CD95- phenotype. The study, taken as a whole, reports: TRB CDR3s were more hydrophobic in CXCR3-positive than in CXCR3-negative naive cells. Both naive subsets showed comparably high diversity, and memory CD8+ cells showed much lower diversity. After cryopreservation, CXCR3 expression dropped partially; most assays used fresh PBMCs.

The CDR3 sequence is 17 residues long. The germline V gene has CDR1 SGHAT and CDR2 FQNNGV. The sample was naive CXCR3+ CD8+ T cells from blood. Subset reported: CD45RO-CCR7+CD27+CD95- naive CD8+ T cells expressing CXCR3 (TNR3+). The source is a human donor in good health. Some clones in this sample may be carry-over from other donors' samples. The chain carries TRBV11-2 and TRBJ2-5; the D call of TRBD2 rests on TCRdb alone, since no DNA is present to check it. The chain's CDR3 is CASSRKTSGTPQETQYF. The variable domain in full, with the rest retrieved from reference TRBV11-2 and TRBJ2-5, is EAGVAQSPRYKIIEKRQSVAFWCNPISGHATLYWYQQILGQGPKLLIQFQNNGVVDDSQLPKDRFSAERLKGVDSTLKIQPAKLEDSAVYLCASSRKTSGTPQETQYFGPGTRLLVL.